A single sample is the source of the 10 T cell receptor beta chains below, sequenced in a study of molecular identifiers for immune sequencing clone quantification. From the PCR reads, TCRdb called clonotypes with MiXCR, one entry per CDR3 protein. The sample has around 470,000 distinct CDR3 sequences, 20% to 25% seen once. Specimen: naive CD8+ T cells from blood, with Jurkat cell RNA spiked in. Documented subset: FACS-sorted CD8+CD4-CCR7+CD45RA+ naive T cells. The receptors stem from a human donor in good health. Some libraries in this study had Jurkat cell RNA spiked in.

There are many counts of this clonotype. The chain uses TRBV19 and TRBJ2-7; weak D call: TRBD2 (6 bases). Trimming cost V 9 bases and J 1 base, with 13 bases left between them. This CDR3 contains 13 residues. Germline values: CDR1 LNHDA, CDR2 SQIVND (reference sequence). CDR3 residues: CASSPGTSYEQYF. The CDR3 DNA sequence: TGTGCCAGCAGCCCCGGGACTTCCTACGAGCAGTACTTC. The whole variable domain, remainder taken from reference TRBV19 and TRBJ2-7, is DGGITQSPKYLFRKEGQNVTLSCEQNLNHDAMYWYRQDPGQGLRLIYYSQIVNDFQKGDIAEGYSVSREKKESFPLTVTSAQKNPTAFYLCASSPGTSYEQYFGPGTRLTVT.

The V gene is TRBV20-1, the J gene TRBJ2-1, with 7 bases aligning to TRBD2. CDR1 DFQATT and CDR2 SNEGSKA come from the germline V gene (reference sequence). The J segment lost 0 bases and the V segment lost 5 bases, leaving 10 bases of the junction unmatched. This CDR3 spans 16 amino acids. DNA for the CDR3: TGCAGTGCTCCCGTCCCTACTAGCGCCTCCTACAATGAGCAGTTCTTC. Amino acid sequence: CSAPVPTSASYNEQFF.

The rearrangement uses TRBV28 and TRBJ2-1; a weak D match, TRBD1 (5 bases). CDR3 length: 15 amino acids. CDR1 MDHEN and CDR2 SYDVKM come from the germline V gene. Deletions cut 7 bases from V and 7 bases from J, with 20 bases between. CDR3 sequence (DNA): TGTGCCAGCACCCAGTTGATGCAGGGAAGAAATGAGCAGTTCTTC. It translates to CASTQLMQGRNEQFF. The complete variable domain, with remaining parts taken from reference TRBV28 and TRBJ2-1, reads DVKVTQSSRYLVKRTGEKVFLECVQDMDHENMFWYRQDPGLGLRLIYFSYDVKMKEKGDIPEGYSVSREKKERFSLILESASTNQTSMYLCASTQLMQGRNEQFFGPGTRLTVL.

This clonotype appeared many times. The V and J genes are TRBV28 and TRBJ2-5; a weak D match, TRBD1 (6 bases). Germline CDR1 is MDHEN and CDR2 is SYDVKM. V was pared by 5 bases and J by 5 bases, with 15 bases between. This CDR3 region has 14 residues. CDR3 sequence reads: CASSLSTGLETQYF. The CDR3 DNA reads TGTGCCAGCAGTCTCTCGACAGGTCTTGAGACCCAGTACTTC.

Regarding this clonotype: This may be a read error: a much more frequent sequence differs by one nucleotide. V is TRBV29-1 and J is TRBJ1-5; possible D gene TRBD1, 6 bases. This CDR3 contains 13 residues. The V and J ends lost 7 bases and 5 bases respectively, with 15 bases between them. Germline V gene sequence: CDR1 SQVTM, CDR2 ANQGSEA. The CDR3 is CSATTGSDQPQHF. The CDR3 bases are TGCAGCGCAACGACAGGAAGCGATCAGCCCCAGCATTTT.

This clonotype appeared many times. The genes are TRBV20-1 and TRBJ1-4, with a weak D call TRBD1 (6 bases). Germline V CDR1 and CDR2: DFQATT, SNEGSKA (reference sequence). The V end was cut by 0 bases, the J end by 5 bases, with 22 bases between. The length of the CDR3 is 18 residues. The CDR3 loop reads CSARETQGPSSSNEKLFF. DNA for the CDR3: TGCAGTGCTAGAGAAACACAGGGCCCGAGTAGTTCCAATGAAAAACTGTTTTTT.

This clonotype was detected only a few times. The chain is built from TRBV9 and TRBJ2-2, with 12 bases matching TRBD2. The CDR3 loop spans 18 amino acids. Looked up from germline, CDR1 is SGDLS and CDR2 is YYNGEE. V lost 0 bases and J lost 3; bases outside the gene matches: 6. In DNA, the CDR3 is TGTGCCAGCAGCGTAGGACCTAGCGGGGGGGTTCACACCGGGGAGCTGTTTTTT. Translation: CASSVGPSGGVHTGELFF.

The rearrangement uses TRBV3-1 and TRBJ1-1; no definite D call. The CDR3 length is 16 residues. CDR1 and CDR2 from the germline V gene are LGHDT and YNNKEL (reference sequence). Deletions cut 0 bases from V and 0 bases from J, with 11 bases between. The CDR3 bases are TGTGCCAGCAGCCAAGAAAGAGTGTTAGTGAACACTGAAGCTTTCTTT. This codes for CASSQERVLVNTEAFF.

This chain uses TRBV19 with TRBJ2-7, with D possibly matching TRBD2 (6 bases). The CDR3 totals 14 residues. The V end lost 3 bases, the J end lost 3 bases, and 12 bases lay between the germline ends. The germline CDR1 and CDR2 sequences are LNHDA and SQIVND (reference sequence). The CDR3 spells CASSMGRGDYEQYF. DNA of the CDR3: TGTGCCAGTAGTATGGGGCGGGGAGACTACGAGCAGTACTTC.

Of note for this clonotype: Being one base from a much bigger clone, this may be a read error. The chain carries TRBV7-9 and TRBJ2-1; D possibly uses TRBD1 or TRBD2 (5 bases each). Per the germline V gene, CDR1 is SEHNR and CDR2 is FQNEAQ (reference sequence). Trimming cost V 5 bases and J 0 bases, with 14 bases left between them. This CDR3 spans 16 amino acids. The CDR3 sequence: CASSNRDASSYNEQFF. CDR3 coding DNA: TGTGCCAGCAGCAACCGGGACGCGAGCTCCTACAATGAGCAGTTCTTC.